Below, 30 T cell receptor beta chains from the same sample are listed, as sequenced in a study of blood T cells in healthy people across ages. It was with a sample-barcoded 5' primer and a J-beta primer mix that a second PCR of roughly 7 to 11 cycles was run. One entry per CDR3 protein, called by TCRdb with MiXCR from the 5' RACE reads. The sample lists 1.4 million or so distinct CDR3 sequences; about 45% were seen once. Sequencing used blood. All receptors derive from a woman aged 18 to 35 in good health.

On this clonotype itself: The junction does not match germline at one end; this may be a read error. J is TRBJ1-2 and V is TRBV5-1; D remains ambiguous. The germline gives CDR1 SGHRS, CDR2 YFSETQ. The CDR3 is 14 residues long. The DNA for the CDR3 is TGCGCCAGCAGCTTGGATGCCGCGGCGGATGGCTGCACCTTC. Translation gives CASSLDAAADGCTF.

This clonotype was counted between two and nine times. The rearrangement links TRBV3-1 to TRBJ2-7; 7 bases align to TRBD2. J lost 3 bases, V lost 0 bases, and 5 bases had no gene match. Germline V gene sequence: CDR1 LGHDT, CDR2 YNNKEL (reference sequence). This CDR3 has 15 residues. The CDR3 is CASSQELERGYEQYF. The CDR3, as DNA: TGTGCCAGCAGCCAAGAGTTAGAGCGGGGCTACGAGCAGTACTTC.

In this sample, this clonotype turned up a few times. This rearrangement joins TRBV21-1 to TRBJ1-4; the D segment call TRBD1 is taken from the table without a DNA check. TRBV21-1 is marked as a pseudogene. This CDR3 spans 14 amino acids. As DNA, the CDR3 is TGTGCCAGCAGCACCGGGACAAACCATGAAAAACTGTTTTTT. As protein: CASSTGTNHEKLFF.

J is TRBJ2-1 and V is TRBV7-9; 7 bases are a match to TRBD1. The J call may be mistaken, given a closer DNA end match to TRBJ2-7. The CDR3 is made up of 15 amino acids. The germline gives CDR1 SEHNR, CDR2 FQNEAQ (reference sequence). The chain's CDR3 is CASSPDRFSYNEQYF. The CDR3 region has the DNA TGTGCCAGCAGCCCGGACAGGTTTTCCTACAATGAGCAGTACTTC.

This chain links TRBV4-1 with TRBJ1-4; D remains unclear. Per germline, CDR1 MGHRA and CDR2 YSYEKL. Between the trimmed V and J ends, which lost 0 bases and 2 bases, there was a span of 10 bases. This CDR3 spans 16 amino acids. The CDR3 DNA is TGCGCCAGCAGCCAAGATCTAGGAGCGACTAATGAAAAACTGTTTTTT. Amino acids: CASSQDLGATNEKLFF.

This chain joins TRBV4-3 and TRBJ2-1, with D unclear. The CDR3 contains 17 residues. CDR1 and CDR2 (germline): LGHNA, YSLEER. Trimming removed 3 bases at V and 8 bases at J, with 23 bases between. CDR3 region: CASSQIPSVVTLHEQFF. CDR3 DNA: TGCGCCAGCAGCCAGATTCCATCCGTTGTGACACTGCATGAGCAGTTCTTC.

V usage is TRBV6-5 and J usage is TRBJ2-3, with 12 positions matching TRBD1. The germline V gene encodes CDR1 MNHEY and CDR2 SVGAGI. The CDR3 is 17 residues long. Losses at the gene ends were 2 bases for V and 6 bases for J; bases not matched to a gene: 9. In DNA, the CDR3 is TGTGCCAGCAGTTACGAGGGGACGGGACAGGGGGCTGATACGCAGTATTTT. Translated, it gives CASSYEGTGQGADTQYF.

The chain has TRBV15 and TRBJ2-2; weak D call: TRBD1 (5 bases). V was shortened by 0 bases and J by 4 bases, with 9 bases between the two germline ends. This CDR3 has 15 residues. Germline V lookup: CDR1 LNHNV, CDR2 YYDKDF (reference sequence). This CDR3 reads CATSRDQGPTGELFF. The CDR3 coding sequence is TGTGCCACCAGCAGAGATCAGGGTCCCACCGGGGAGCTGTTTTTT.

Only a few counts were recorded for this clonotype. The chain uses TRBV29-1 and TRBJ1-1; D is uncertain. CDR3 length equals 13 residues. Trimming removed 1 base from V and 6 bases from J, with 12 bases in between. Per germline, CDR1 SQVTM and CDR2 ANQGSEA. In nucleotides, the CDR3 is TGCAGCGTTGAAGGGCTCGCGATCGCTGAAGCTTTCTTT. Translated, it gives CSVEGLAIAEAFF. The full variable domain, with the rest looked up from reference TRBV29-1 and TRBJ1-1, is SAVISQKPSRDICQRGTSLTIQCQVDSQVTMMFWYRQQPGQSLTLIATANQGSEATYESGFVIDKFPISRPNLTFSTLTVSNMSPEDSSIYLCSVEGLAIAEAFFGQGTRLTVV.

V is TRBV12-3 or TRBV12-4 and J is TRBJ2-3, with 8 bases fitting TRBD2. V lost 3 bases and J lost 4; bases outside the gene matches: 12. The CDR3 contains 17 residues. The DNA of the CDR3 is TGTGCCAGCAGTTTTCCTTACGGCGGGGGGCCATCAGATACGCAGTATTTT. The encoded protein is CASSFPYGGGPSDTQYF.

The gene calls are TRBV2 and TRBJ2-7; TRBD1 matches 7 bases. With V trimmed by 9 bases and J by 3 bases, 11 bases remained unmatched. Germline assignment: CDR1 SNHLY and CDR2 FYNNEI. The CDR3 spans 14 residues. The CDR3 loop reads CASETGTDDYEQYF. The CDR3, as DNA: TGTGCCAGTGAAACCGGGACAGATGACTACGAGCAGTACTTC.

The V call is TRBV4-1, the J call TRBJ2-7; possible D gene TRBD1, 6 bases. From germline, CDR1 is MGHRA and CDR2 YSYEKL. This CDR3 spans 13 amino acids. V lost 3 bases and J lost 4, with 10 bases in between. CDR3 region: CASSHTGPYEQYF. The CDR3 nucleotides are TGCGCCAGCAGCCATACAGGGCCATACGAGCAGTACTTC.

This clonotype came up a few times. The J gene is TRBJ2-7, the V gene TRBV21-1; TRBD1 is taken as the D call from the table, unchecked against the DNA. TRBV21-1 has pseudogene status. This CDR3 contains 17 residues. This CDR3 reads CASSPHKTGQASYEQYF. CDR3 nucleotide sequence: TGTGCCAGCAGCCCCCACAAGACGGGACAGGCCTCCTACGAGCAGTACTTC.

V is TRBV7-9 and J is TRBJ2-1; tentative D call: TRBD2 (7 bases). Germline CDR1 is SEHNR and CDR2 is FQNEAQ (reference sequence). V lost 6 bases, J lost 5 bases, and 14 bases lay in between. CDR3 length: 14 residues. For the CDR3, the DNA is TGTGCCAGCAGACGGGGGGCTCTTGACAATGAGCAGTTCTTC. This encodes CASRRGALDNEQFF.

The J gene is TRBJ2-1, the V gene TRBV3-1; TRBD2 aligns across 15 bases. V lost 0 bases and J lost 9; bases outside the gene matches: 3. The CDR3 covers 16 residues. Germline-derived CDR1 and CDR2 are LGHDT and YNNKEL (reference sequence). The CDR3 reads CASSQEWTSGRGEQFF. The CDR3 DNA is TGTGCCAGCAGCCAAGAGTGGACTAGCGGGAGGGGTGAGCAGTTCTTC.

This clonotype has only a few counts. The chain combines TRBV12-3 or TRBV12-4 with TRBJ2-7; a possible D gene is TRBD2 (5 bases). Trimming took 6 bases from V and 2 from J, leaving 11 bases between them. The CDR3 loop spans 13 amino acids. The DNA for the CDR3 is TGTGCCAGCAGCCCCGGGAACACCTACGAGCAGTACTTC. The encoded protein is CASSPGNTYEQYF.

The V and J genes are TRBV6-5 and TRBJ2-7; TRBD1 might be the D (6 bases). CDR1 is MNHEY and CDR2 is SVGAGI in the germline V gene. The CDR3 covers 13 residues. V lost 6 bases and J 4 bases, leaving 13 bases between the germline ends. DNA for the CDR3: TGTGCCAGCAGCACGGGACACCCATACGAGCAGTACTTC. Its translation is CASSTGHPYEQYF.

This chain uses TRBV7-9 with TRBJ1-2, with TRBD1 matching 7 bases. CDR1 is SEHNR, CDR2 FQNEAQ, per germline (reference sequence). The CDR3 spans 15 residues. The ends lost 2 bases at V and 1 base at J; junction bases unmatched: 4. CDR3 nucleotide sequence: TGTGCCAGCAGCTTACGTACAGGGGTTAACTATGGCTACACCTTC. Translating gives CASSLRTGVNYGYTF.

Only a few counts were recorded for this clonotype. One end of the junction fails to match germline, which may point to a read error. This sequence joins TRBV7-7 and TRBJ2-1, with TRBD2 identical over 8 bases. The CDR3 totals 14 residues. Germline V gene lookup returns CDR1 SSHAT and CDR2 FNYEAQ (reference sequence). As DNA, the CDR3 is TGTGCTAGCAGCACCCGTATCGGGGGGGATGAGCAGTTCTTC. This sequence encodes CASSTRIGGDEQFF. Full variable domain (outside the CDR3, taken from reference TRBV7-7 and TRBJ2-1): GAGVSQSPRYKVTKRGQDVTLRCDPISSHATLYWYQQALGQGPEFLTYFNYEAQPDKSGLPSDRFSAERPEGSISTLTIQRTEQRDSAMYRCASSTRIGGDEQFFGPGTRLTVL.

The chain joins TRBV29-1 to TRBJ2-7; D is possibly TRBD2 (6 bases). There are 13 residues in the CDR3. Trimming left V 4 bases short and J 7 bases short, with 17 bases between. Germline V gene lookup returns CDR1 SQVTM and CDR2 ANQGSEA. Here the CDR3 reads CSVVGGIYNEQYF. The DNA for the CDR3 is TGCAGCGTTGTTGGGGGGATCTACAATGAGCAGTACTTC.

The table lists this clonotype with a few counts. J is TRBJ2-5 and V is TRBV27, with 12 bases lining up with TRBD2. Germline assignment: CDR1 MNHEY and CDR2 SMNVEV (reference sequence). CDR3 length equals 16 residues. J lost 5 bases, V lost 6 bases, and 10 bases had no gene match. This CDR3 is CASRASGGAVGETQYF. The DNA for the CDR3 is TGTGCCAGCAGAGCTAGCGGGGGGGCCGTGGGGGAGACCCAGTACTTC.

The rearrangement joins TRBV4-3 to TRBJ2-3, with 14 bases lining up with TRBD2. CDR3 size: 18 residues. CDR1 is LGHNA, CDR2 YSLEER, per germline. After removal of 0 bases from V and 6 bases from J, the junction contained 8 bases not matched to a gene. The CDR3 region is CASSQETSGRDSRDTQYF. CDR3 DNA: TGCGCCAGCAGCCAAGAGACTAGCGGGAGGGATTCGAGGGATACGCAGTATTTT.

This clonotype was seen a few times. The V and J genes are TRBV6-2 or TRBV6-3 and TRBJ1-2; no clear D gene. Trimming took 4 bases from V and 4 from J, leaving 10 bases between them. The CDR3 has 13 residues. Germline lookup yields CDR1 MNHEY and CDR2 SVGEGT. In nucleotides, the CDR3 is TGTGCCAGCAGTTCGGGGATACCCTATGGCTACACCTTC. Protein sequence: CASSSGIPYGYTF.

CDR3 amino acids: CSARGAGDQPQHF. The CDR3 DNA is TGCAGTGCTAGAGGAGCCGGGGATCAGCCCCAGCATTTT. The chain recombines TRBV20-1 with TRBJ1-5; no clear D. The CDR3 spans 13 residues. Germline V CDR1 and CDR2: DFQATT, SNEGSKA (reference sequence). Between the trimmed V and J ends, which lost 1 base and 5 bases, there was a span of 9 bases.

CDR3 coding DNA: TGTGCCAGCAGCCAAGAAGATAACTTGTCAGAAAAACTGTTTTTT. Amino acid sequence: CASSQEDNLSEKLFF. This sequence joins TRBV3-1 and TRBJ1-4; D is unresolved. The germline V gene has CDR1 LGHDT and CDR2 YNNKEL (reference sequence). The CDR3 has 15 residues. V was pared by 0 bases and J by 8 bases, with 13 bases between.

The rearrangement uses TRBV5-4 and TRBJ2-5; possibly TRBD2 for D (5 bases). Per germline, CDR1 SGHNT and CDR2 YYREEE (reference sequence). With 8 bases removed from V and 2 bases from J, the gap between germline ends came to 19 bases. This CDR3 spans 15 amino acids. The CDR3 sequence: CARRVTPGKQETQYF. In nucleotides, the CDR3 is TGTGCCAGAAGGGTTACACCGGGGAAGCAAGAGACCCAGTACTTC.

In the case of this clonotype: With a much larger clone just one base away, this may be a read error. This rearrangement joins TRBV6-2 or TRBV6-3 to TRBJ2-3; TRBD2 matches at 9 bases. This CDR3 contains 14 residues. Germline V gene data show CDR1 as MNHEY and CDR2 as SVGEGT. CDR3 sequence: CASTQGLATDTRYF. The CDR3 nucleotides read TGTGCCAGCACCCAAGGACTAGCGACAGATACGCGGTATTTT.

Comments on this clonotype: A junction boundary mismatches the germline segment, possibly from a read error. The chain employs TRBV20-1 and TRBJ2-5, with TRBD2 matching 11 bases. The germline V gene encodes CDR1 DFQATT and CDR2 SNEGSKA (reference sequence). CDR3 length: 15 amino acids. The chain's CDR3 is CCANLAGGLQETQYF. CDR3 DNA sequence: TGCTGTGCTAACCTAGCGGGGGGACTCCAAGAGACCCAGTACTTC.

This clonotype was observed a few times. CDR3 DNA: TGTGCCAGCACATATCAGAGCTACGAGCAGTACTTC. Its translation: CASTYQSYEQYF. This sequence joins TRBV7-2 and TRBJ2-5, with D unresolved. Gene TRBJ2-7 matches the end of the DNA better, so the J call may be wrong. Germline V gives CDR1 SGHTA, CDR2 FQGNSA. This CDR3 spans 12 amino acids.

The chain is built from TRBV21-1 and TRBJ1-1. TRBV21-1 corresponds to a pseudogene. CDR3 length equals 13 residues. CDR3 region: CASSRGTSAEAFF. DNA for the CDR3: TGTGCCAGCAGTCGGGGCACTAGCGCTGAAGCTTTCTTT.